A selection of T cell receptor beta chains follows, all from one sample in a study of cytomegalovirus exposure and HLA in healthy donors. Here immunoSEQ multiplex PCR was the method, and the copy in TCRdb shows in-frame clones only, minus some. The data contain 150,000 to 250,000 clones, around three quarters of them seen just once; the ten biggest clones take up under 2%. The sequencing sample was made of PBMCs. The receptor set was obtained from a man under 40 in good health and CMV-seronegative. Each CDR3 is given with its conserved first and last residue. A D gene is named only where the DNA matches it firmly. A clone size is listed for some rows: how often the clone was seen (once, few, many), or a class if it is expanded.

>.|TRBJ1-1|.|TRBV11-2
TGTGCCAGCAGCCCAGTTAGGGGCTCGAACACTGAAGCTTTCTTT
CASSPVRGSNTEAFF
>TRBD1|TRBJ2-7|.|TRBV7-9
TGTGCCAGCAGCGGGTTGACAGGGGCAACCTACGAGCAGTACTTC
CASSGLTGATYEQYF
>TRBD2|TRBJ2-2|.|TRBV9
TGTGCCAGCAGCGTAGATCCAGCGGGAGTTGGGAACACCGGGGAGCTGTTTTTT
CASSVDPAGVGNTGELFF
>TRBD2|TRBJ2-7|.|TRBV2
TGTGCCAGCAAAGGGACTAGCGGGACCTACGAGCAGTACTTC
CASKGTSGTYEQYF
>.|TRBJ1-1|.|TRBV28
TGTGCCAGCAGACGGGACAAGAAAGCTTTCTTT
CASRRDKKAFF
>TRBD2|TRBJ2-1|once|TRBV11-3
TGTGCCAGCAGCTTAGGTACTAGCGGGAGGTTGAGCTATGAGCAGTTCTTC
CASSLGTSGRLSYEQFF
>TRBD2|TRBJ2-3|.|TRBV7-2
TGTGCCAGCAGCTTAGCGCTGACTAGCGGGAATACGCAGTATTTT
CASSLALTSGNTQYF
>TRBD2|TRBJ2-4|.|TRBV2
TGTGCCAGCAGGGGGACCACTAGCGGGAAATCGAACATTCAGTACTTC
CASRGTTSGKSNIQYF
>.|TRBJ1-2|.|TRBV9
TGTGCCAGCAGCGCTGGAGCTAACTATGGCTACACCTTC
CASSAGANYGYTF
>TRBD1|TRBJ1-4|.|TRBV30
TGTGCCTGGAACGTACAGGGGGCAACTGAAAAACTGTTTTTT
CAWNVQGATEKLFF
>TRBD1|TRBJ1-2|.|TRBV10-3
TGTGCCACCAGACAGGGGGCGGGTGGCTACACCTTC
CATRQGAGGYTF
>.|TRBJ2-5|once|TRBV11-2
TGTGCCAGCAGCTTAGATAACCTACTAGCAACGGCGACCCAGTACTTC
CASSLDNLLATATQYF